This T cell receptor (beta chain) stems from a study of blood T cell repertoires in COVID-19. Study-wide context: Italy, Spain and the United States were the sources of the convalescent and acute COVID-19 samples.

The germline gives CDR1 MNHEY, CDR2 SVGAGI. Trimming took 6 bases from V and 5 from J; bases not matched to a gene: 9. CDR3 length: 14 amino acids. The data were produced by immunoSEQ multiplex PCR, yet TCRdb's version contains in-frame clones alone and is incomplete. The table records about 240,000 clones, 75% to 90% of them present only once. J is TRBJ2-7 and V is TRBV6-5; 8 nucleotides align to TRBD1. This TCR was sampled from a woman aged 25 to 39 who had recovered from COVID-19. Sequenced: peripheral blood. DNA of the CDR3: TGTGCCAGCAGCGTGACAGGGGAGCCCAACGAGCAGTACTTC. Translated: CASSVTGEPNEQYF.